The next 10 T cell receptor beta chains were all read from a single sample in a study of T-cell reconstitution after alpha-beta-depleted transplantation in children. Preparation of the TCRbeta library was carried out with unique molecular identifiers. One entry per CDR3 protein, called by TCRdb with MiXCR from the PCR reads. The repertoire consists of under 250,000 distinct CDR3 sequences, with roughly 25% occurring once and the leading ten covering about 4.8%. The sequencing here drew on PBMCs, mostly from graft donor cells, taken 360 days after TCRalphabeta/CD19-depleted stem cell transplant. The receptors were sampled from a female patient aged 2-10 years who had a stem cell transplant for congenital amegakaryocytic thrombocytopenia, so the T cells may come from the graft donor.

V gene TRBV20-1 combines with J gene TRBJ2-5; D is ambiguous. The CDR3 covers 14 residues. V dropped 5 bases and J dropped 5 bases, with 18 bases sitting between them. Germline assignment: CDR1 DFQATT and CDR2 SNEGSKA (reference sequence). CDR3 sequence reads: CSAVHIRLRETQYF. The CDR3 DNA is TGCAGTGCTGTCCACATACGACTCAGGGAGACCCAGTACTTC.

The chain joins TRBV30 to TRBJ1-1; maybe TRBD1 (5 bases). This CDR3 is built from 15 residues. Germline-derived CDR1 and CDR2 are GTSNPN and SVGIG (reference sequence). Between the trimmed V and J ends, which lost 1 base and 4 bases, there was a span of 16 bases. The CDR3 DNA follows: TGTGCCTGGAGTGAGGCCTGGGGGGGGACCACTGAAGCTTTCTTT. Its translation: CAWSEAWGGTTEAFF. Supplemented by reference TRBV30 and TRBJ1-1, the full variable domain reads SQTIHQWPATLVQPVGSPLSLECTVEGTSNPNLYWYRQAAGRGLQLLFYSVGIGQISSEVPQNLSASRPQDRQFILSSKKLLLSDSGFYLCAWSEAWGGTTEAFFGQGTRLTVV.

The rearrangement joins TRBV20-1 to TRBJ1-1; D is unclear. The CDR3 is made up of 14 amino acids. V lost 2 bases, J lost 1 base, and 11 bases lay in between. Germline CDR1 and CDR2: DFQATT and SNEGSKA (reference sequence). The CDR3 nucleotides are TGCAGTGCTAGAAAGGTGATGGGGAACACTGAAGCTTTCTTT. This codes for CSARKVMGNTEAFF.

This sequence joins TRBV29-1 and TRBJ2-3; tentatively, D is TRBD2 (6 bases). Trimming cost V 6 bases and J 2 bases, with 9 bases left between them. The V gene's germline CDR1 is SQVTM and CDR2 ANQGSEA. The CDR3 extends over 12 amino acids. The CDR3 nucleotides are TGCAGCGTCGGGGGAACCACAGATACGCAGTATTTT. Its translation is CSVGGTTDTQYF.

This clonotype has only a few counts. The V and J genes are TRBV10-3 and TRBJ1-1; TRBD1 is a possible D gene (5 bases). Germline V lookup: CDR1 ENHRY, CDR2 SYGVKD. The CDR3 contains 14 residues. The ends were cut back, 6 bases at V and 2 bases at J, with 13 bases in the middle. The CDR3 bases are TGTGCCATCAGCGCCGGGACGTCCAACACTGAAGCTTTCTTT. Translation gives CAISAGTSNTEAFF.

This clonotype has a handful of counts. The chain combines TRBV3-1 with TRBJ2-1; TRBD2 matches 11 bases. CDR3 length: 22 residues. V was pared by 4 bases and J by 0 bases, with 20 bases of the junction left unmatched. CDR1 and CDR2 (germline): LGHDT, YNNKEL (reference sequence). Written as DNA, the CDR3 is TGTGCCAGCAGCCCTCGCCCCCCAAAACTAGCGGGGGATCAAAGCTCCTACAATGAGCAGTTCTTC. It translates to CASSPRPPKLAGDQSSYNEQFF.

The CDR3 DNA is TGCAGCGTTATTCAGACATTGGGGGAAAAACTGTTTTTT. Residues: CSVIQTLGEKLFF. V is TRBV29-1 and J is TRBJ1-4; no clear D gene. V lost 5 bases, J lost 8 bases, and 15 bases lay in between. The CDR3 has 13 residues. Germline CDR1 SQVTM, CDR2 ANQGSEA.

This clonotype has just a few counts. V is TRBV20-1 and J is TRBJ2-5; 9 nucleotides align to TRBD2. Germline values: CDR1 DFQATT, CDR2 SNEGSKA (reference sequence). The CDR3 runs 14 residues. The junction had 9 bases not matched to a gene; V was cut back by 5 bases and J by 5 bases. In DNA form, the CDR3 reads TGCAGTGCTGCCCGCGGGAGGGCCATTGAGACCCAGTACTTC. Protein: CSAARGRAIETQYF.

This sequence joins TRBV5-4 and TRBJ2-2; a possible D gene is TRBD1 (5 bases). The CDR3 loop spans 16 amino acids. V was cut by 2 bases and J by 0 bases, with 11 bases left in between. From germline, CDR1 is SGHNT and CDR2 YYREEE (reference sequence). The CDR3 region has the DNA TGTGCCAGCAGCTTTAGACAGTTTCCGAACACCGGGGAGCTGTTTTTT. Translating it yields CASSFRQFPNTGELFF. The whole variable domain, filled in from reference TRBV5-4 and TRBJ2-2, reads ETGVTQSPTHLIKTRGQQVTLRCSSQSGHNTVSWYQQALGQGPQFIFQYYREEENGRGNFPPRFSGLQFPNYSSELNVNALELDDSALYLCASSFRQFPNTGELFFGEGSRLTVL.

This clonotype occurred a few times. This chain joins TRBV28 and TRBJ1-4; D is undetermined. The V gene's germline CDR1 is MDHEN and CDR2 SYDVKM. Trimming shortened V by 4 bases and J by 0 bases, and 9 bases separated the two germline ends. CDR3 length: 15 residues. The CDR3 DNA sequence: TGTGCCAGCAGTTACGGCTTAGCAACTAATGAAAAACTGTTTTTT. As protein: CASSYGLATNEKLFF. Using reference TRBV28 and TRBJ1-4 for the parts outside the CDR3, the full variable domain is DVKVTQSSRYLVKRTGEKVFLECVQDMDHENMFWYRQDPGLGLRLIYFSYDVKMKEKGDIPEGYSVSREKKERFSLILESASTNQTSMYLCASSYGLATNEKLFFGSGTQLSVL.